A selection of T cell receptor beta chains follows, all from one sample in a study of blood T cell repertoires in COVID-19. Assay: immunoSEQ multiplex PCR; the TCRdb copy retains only in-frame clones and omits some. The sample lists about 270,000 clones, just under 90% occurring once. Input material: PBMCs or T cells enriched from blood (not recorded which). These receptors were collected from a woman aged 25 to 39 with acute COVID-19. The CDR3 runs from the conserved cysteine through the conserved F or W. Each record gives: V gene, D gene, clone size, J gene, CDR3 protein, CDR3 DNA. D genes are given only for firm matches. Some rows have no size entry. The others give once, few or many, or a class for an expanded clone.

TRBV5-1	.	.	TRBJ2-6	CASSLEQGTLDSGANVLTF	TGCGCCAGCAGCTTGGAGCAAGGGACATTGGACTCTGGGGCCAACGTCCTGACTTTC
TRBV6-5	.	once	TRBJ1-3	CASSTRVPGGNTIYF	TGTGCCAGCAGTACCAGGGTGCCAGGCGGAAACACCATATATTTT
TRBV2	.	.	TRBJ1-5	CASSATDQDRNQPQHF	TGTGCCAGCAGTGCAACAGACCAAGATAGGAATCAGCCCCAGCATTTT
TRBV4-2	.	few	TRBJ1-5	CASSQDLAGVQPQHF	TGTGCCAGCAGCCAAGACCTAGCAGGGGTTCAGCCCCAGCATTTT
TRBV29-1	TRBD1	.	TRBJ2-5	CSVGGQGAAETQYF	TGCAGCGTTGGGGGGCAGGGGGCTGCAGAGACCCAGTACTTC
TRBV5-1	TRBD2	few	TRBJ2-1	CASSPTSGSNEQFF	TGCGCCAGCAGCCCGACTAGCGGGAGCAATGAGCAGTTCTTC
TRBV7-2	TRBD2	.	TRBJ2-7	CASSFGLAGGDLYEQYF	TGTGCCAGCAGCTTCGGTCTAGCGGGTGGGGACCTCTACGAGCAGTACTTC
TRBV7-9	TRBD2	.	TRBJ2-7	CASSSTGLAGGPGSYEQYF	TGTGCCAGCAGCTCGACCGGACTAGCGGGAGGGCCTGGCTCCTACGAGCAGTACTTC
TRBV3-1/TRBV3-2	.	once	TRBJ1-1	CASSQARVRSEAFF	TGTGCCAGCAGCCAAGCGCGGGTTAGGTCTGAAGCTTTCTTT
TRBV11-3	TRBD2	.	TRBJ2-3	CASSPGRTDTQYF	TGTGCCAGCAGCCCCGGGAGGACGGATACGCAGTATTTT
TRBV6-5	.	.	TRBJ2-2	CASTLTGFGELFF	TGTGCCAGCACCCTCACAGGGTTCGGGGAGCTGTTTTTT
TRBV18	.	.	TRBJ2-1	CASSPGTGDSYNEQFF	TGTGCCAGCTCACCCGGAACGGGAGACTCCTACAATGAGCAGTTCTTC
TRBV9	.	.	TRBJ2-1	CASSVGAGNEQFF	TGTGCCAGCAGCGTAGGGGCAGGCAATGAGCAGTTCTTC
TRBV2	TRBD2	.	TRBJ2-1	CASSVSGRGDNEQFF	TGTGCCAGCAGTGTTAGCGGGAGAGGTGACAATGAGCAGTTCTTC
TRBV29-1	.	once	TRBJ2-1	CSGKPTRSSYNEQFF	TGCAGCGGCAAACCTACAAGGAGCTCCTACAATGAGCAGTTCTTC
TRBV27	TRBD2	.	TRBJ2-3	CASNQLAATDTQYF	TGTGCCAGCAACCAACTAGCGGCCACAGATACGCAGTATTTT
TRBV6-2/TRBV6-3	TRBD2	once	TRBJ2-7	CASSYSKAGGPASYEQYF	TGTGCCAGCAGTTACTCGAAGGCGGGAGGGCCGGCATCCTACGAGCAGTACTTC
TRBV7-9	.	.	TRBJ1-1	CASSLERGYTEAFF	TGTGCCAGCAGCTTAGAGCGGGGTTACACTGAAGCTTTCTTT
TRBV5-8	.	.	TRBJ2-7	CASSHRSGTINEQYF	TGTGCCAGCAGCCACCGTTCCGGGACAATCAACGAGCAGTACTTC
TRBV28	TRBD2	.	TRBJ2-1	CASRVPGTSGYNEQFF	TGTGCCAGCAGGGTCCCCGGGACTAGCGGCTACAATGAGCAGTTCTTC
TRBV19	TRBD1	.	TRBJ1-5	CASLGRNRDRINQPQHF	TGTGCCAGTCTAGGGCGAAACAGGGACAGGATCAATCAGCCCCAGCATTTT
TRBV7-6	.	.	TRBJ1-2	CASSSGQNYGYTF	TGTGCCAGCAGCTCGGGACAAAACTATGGCTACACCTTC
TRBV29-1	.	.	TRBJ1-2	CSVEPTGGNNYGYTF	TGCAGCGTTGAACCTACGGGAGGGAATAACTATGGCTACACCTTC
TRBV11-1	TRBD2	.	TRBJ2-3	CASSLRTSGSVDTQYF	TGTGCCAGCAGCCTGCGGACTAGCGGGTCCGTAGATACGCAGTATTTT
TRBV7-2	.	.	TRBJ1-2	CASSPNPIQTGRSNYGYTF	TGTGCCAGCAGCCCAAACCCGATACAGACAGGCCGATCTAACTATGGCTACACCTTC
TRBV5-1	.	.	TRBJ1-1	CASSLALENEAFF	TGCGCCAGCAGCTTGGCCTTAGAAAATGAAGCTTTCTTT
TRBV9	TRBD2	.	TRBJ2-7	CASGLTSGSVEQYF	TGTGCCAGCGGTCTTACTAGCGGGAGTGTCGAGCAGTACTTC
TRBV27	.	.	TRBJ1-2	CASSSAQGRIYGYTF	TGTGCCAGCAGTTCCGCCCAGGGGCGCATCTATGGCTACACCTTC
TRBV19	TRBD1	.	TRBJ2-1	CASSGQGNEQFF	TGTGCCAGTAGCGGACAGGGCAATGAGCAGTTCTTC
TRBV6-5	.	.	TRBJ2-7	CASSYSTGLLYEQYF	TGTGCCAGCAGTTACTCGACAGGCCTACTATACGAGCAGTACTTC
TRBV28	.	once	TRBJ1-2	CASSPGHQTSNYGYTF	TGTGCCAGCAGCCCGGGACACCAAACCTCTAACTATGGCTACACCTTC
TRBV19	.	.	TRBJ2-1	CASSISASEYEQFF	TGTGCCAGTAGTATCTCGGCTAGCGAGTATGAGCAGTTCTTC
TRBV5-6	TRBD1	.	TRBJ2-7	CASSFGTGAVYEQYF	TGTGCCAGCAGCTTTGGGACAGGGGCTGTCTACGAGCAGTACTTC
TRBV4-3	TRBD2	.	TRBJ2-1	CASSQDRASGSNEQFF	TGCGCCAGCAGCCAAGATAGAGCTAGCGGGAGCAATGAGCAGTTCTTC
TRBV13	TRBD2	.	TRBJ2-1	CASSFRTSSYNEQFF	TGTGCCAGCAGCTTTAGGACTAGCTCCTACAATGAGCAGTTCTTC
TRBV2	TRBD1	once	TRBJ1-3	CASSDLQGVGNTIYF	TGTGCCAGCAGTGATCTACAGGGGGTTGGAAACACCATATATTTT
TRBV29-1	.	.	TRBJ1-2	CSVRTAGEHGYTF	TGCAGCGTCCGAACCGCAGGGGAGCACGGCTACACCTTC
TRBV11-2	TRBD2	.	TRBJ2-1	CASSFLEGLAGVFNEQFF	TGTGCCAGCAGCTTTTTAGAGGGACTAGCGGGAGTCTTTAATGAGCAGTTCTTC
TRBV14	.	.	TRBJ2-7	CASSQDFPYEQYF	TGTGCCAGCAGCCAAGACTTTCCCTACGAGCAGTACTTC
TRBV7-2	TRBD2	.	TRBJ2-1	CASRSSGRAPHEQFF	TGTGCCAGCAGGTCCAGCGGGAGGGCCCCCCATGAGCAGTTCTTC
TRBV14	TRBD1	.	TRBJ2-6	CASSQSGTGAFSGANVLTF	TGTGCCAGCAGCCAATCCGGGACAGGGGCCTTCTCTGGGGCCAACGTCCTGACTTTC
TRBV6-2/TRBV6-3	.	.	TRBJ2-7	CASSYPAYEQYF	TGTGCCAGCAGTTACCCGGCCTACGAGCAGTACTTC
TRBV11-2	.	.	TRBJ2-7	CASSLGSFSYEQYF	TGTGCCAGCAGCTTAGGGAGTTTTTCCTACGAGCAGTACTTC
TRBV27	TRBD1	.	TRBJ1-1	CASSEGDRATEAFF	TGTGCCAGCAGTGAGGGGGACAGGGCTACTGAAGCTTTCTTT